This T cell receptor beta chain was captured in a study of blood T cell repertoires in COVID-19. Across the whole study: Both acute and convalescent COVID-19 samples were obtained from the United States, Italy and Spain.

V was clipped by 6 bases and J by 4 bases; unmatched bases: 10. CDR1 and CDR2 from the germline V gene are MDHEN and SYDVKM. This CDR3 region has 15 residues. This clone was found once. Assay used: immunoSEQ multiplex PCR; TCRdb lists only in-frame clones, some missing. The repertoire holds a few hundred thousand clones, about 90% seen once, with roughly 2% in the top ten. Material: PBMCs or T cells enriched from blood (not recorded which). The chain combines TRBV28 with TRBJ1-2; 8 positions match TRBD1. The clonotype originates from a man aged 35-49 years in a cohort exposed to, infected with or recovered from COVID-19 (not recorded which). The CDR3 here is CASSRGTGQFYGYTF. CDR3 DNA sequence: TGTGCCAGCAGCCGCGGGACAGGACAGTTCTATGGCTACACCTTC.